The present T cell receptor beta chain was sequenced within a study of T cells in Graves' hyperthyroidism and ophthalmopathy. The study's findings and limits: Through a model of 13 V-J features, ophthalmopathy was separated from stable hyperthyroidism.

This clonotype was picked up many times. Its antigen is currently unknown. Amplified regions were TCR beta CDR3 sequences from RNA transcripts. The HTBI set primed first-round TCR CDR3 RT-PCR. TCRdb ran MiXCR on the multiplex PCR reads and lists one entry per CDR3 protein. Among roughly 660,000 distinct CDR3 sequences listed, approximately 15% were seen once. V was pared by 5 bases and J by 3 bases, with 5 bases of the junction left unmatched. The CDR3 runs to 15 residues. Germline V lookup: CDR1 MNHNS, CDR2 SASEGT. The authors took PBMCs from 8.5 to 10 ml fresh peripheral blood. V is TRBV6-1 and J is TRBJ2-1, with 9 bases aligning to TRBD2. The receptor's source is a man aged 50-59 years with Graves' hyperthyroidism. The specimen sequenced was blood. This CDR3 is CASSPREGLYNEQFF. The CDR3 coding sequence is TGTGCCAGCAGTCCGCGGGAGGGACTCTACAATGAGCAGTTCTTC.